A single sample gave rise to the 4 T cell receptor beta chains below, sequenced in a study of T-cell reconstitution after alpha-beta-depleted transplantation in children. The TCRbeta library incorporated unique molecular identifiers. One entry per CDR3 protein results from TCRdb running MiXCR on the PCR reads. The sample shows 90,000 to 120,000 distinct CDR3 sequences, about 6.4% of them seen only once. The source was PBMCs, mostly from graft donor cells, collected 360 days after TCRalphabeta/CD19-depleted stem cell transplant. These receptors were collected from a male patient under 10 years old who had a stem cell transplant for acute lymphoblastic leukemia, so the T cells may come from the graft donor.

Ten or more counts support this clonotype. The J gene is TRBJ2-2, the V gene TRBV4-3; no reliable D call. V lost 0 bases to trimming and J lost 4 bases, with 12 bases between them. This CDR3 region has 16 residues. In germline, CDR1 is LGHNA, CDR2 YSLEER. The CDR3 region is CASSQERWQVTGELFF. The CDR3, as DNA: TGCGCCAGCAGCCAAGAGAGGTGGCAGGTCACCGGGGAGCTGTTTTTT.

This clonotype occurred many times. The chain employs TRBV20-1 and TRBJ1-5; 7 bases fit TRBD1. Trimming at V came to 6 bases and at J to 3 bases, leaving 5 bases not matched to a gene. Germline V gene lookup returns CDR1 DFQATT and CDR2 SNEGSKA (reference sequence). CDR3 length: 13 amino acids. For the CDR3, the DNA is TGCAGTGCAACCGGGACAGTCAATCAGCCCCAGCATTTT. Its translation: CSATGTVNQPQHF.

This clonotype came up many times. The chain combines TRBV20-1 with TRBJ2-3; D is perhaps TRBD2 (7 bases). V was clipped by 3 bases and J by 1 base, with 11 bases between them. The germline V gene encodes CDR1 DFQATT and CDR2 SNEGSKA (reference sequence). The CDR3 contains 14 residues. CDR3 in amino acids: CSARGGGGTDTQYF. CDR3 in DNA: TGCAGTGCTAGGGGGGGGGGCGGCACAGATACGCAGTATTTT.

This clonotype was seen a handful of times. J is TRBJ2-7 and V is TRBV29-1; no clear D. CDR3 length equals 11 residues. Per germline, CDR1 SQVTM and CDR2 ANQGSEA. V was pared by 3 bases and J by 3 bases, with 6 bases between. CDR3 in amino acids: CSVEAYYEQYF. In DNA, the CDR3 is TGCAGCGTTGAGGCCTACTACGAGCAGTACTTC.